Presented here are 3 T cell receptor beta chains from one specimen sequenced in a study of shared clonotypes between healthy human individuals. Cells designated naive CD8 were CD45RO-negative and were positively selected for CCR7, with terminally differentiated effector memory CD45RA+ cells excluded. Data came from immunoSEQ multiplex PCR; TCRdb stores just in-frame clones and leaves some out. The table records roughly 1,800,000 clones, about 95% of them present only once. Sequenced input: naive CD8+ T cells sorted from blood. All receptors derive from a man younger than 30 in good health.

The CDR3 DNA sequence: TGTGCCAGCAGATACTTTGTTGGTGAGCAGTTCTTC. This gives the protein CASRYFVGEQFF. The gene calls are TRBV6-4 and TRBJ2-1; D call uncertain. The germline gives CDR1 MRHNA, CDR2 SNTAGT. CDR3 length: 12 amino acids. Trimming shortened V by 6 bases and J by 9 bases, and 12 bases separated the two germline ends.

The chain couples TRBV9 to TRBJ2-4; D ambiguous. V lost 3 bases, J lost 5 bases, and 6 bases lay in between. CDR1 and CDR2 (germline): SGDLS, YYNGEE. The CDR3 loop spans 12 amino acids. The CDR3 DNA reads as TGTGCCAGCAGCGCCGCTGAAAACATTCAGTACTTC. This gives the protein CASSAAENIQYF. The variable domain in full, completed from reference TRBV9 and TRBJ2-4, reads DSGVTQTPKHLITATGQRVTLRCSPRSGDLSVYWYQQSLDQGLQFLIQYYNGEERAKGNILERFSAQQFPDLHSELNLSSLELGDSALYFCASSAAENIQYFGAGTRLSVL.

The V and J genes are TRBV7-2 and TRBJ2-7, with 8 positions matching TRBD1. Losses at the gene ends were 7 bases for V and 5 bases for J; bases not matched to a gene: 10. CDR1 is SGHTA, CDR2 FQGNSA, per germline. This CDR3 has 14 residues. CDR3 sequence reads: CASTGQVGYDEQYF. Written as DNA, the CDR3 is TGTGCCAGCACGGGACAGGTGGGGTATGACGAGCAGTACTTC.